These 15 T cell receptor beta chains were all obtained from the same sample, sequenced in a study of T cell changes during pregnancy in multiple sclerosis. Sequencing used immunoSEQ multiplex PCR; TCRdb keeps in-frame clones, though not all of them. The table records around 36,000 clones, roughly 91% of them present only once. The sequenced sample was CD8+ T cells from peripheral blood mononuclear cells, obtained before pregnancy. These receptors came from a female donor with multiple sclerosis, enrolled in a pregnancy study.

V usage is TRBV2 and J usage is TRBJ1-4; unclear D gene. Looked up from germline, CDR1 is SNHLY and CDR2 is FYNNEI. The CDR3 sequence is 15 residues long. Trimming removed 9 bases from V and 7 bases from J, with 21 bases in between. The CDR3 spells CARVMDSSGGEKLFF. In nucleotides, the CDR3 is TGTGCCAGGGTCATGGACTCCTCCGGCGGTGAAAAACTGTTTTTT. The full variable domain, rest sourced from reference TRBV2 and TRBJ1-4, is EPEVTQTPSHQVTQMGQEVILRCVPISNHLYFYWYRQILGQKVEFLVSFYNNEISEKSEIFDDQFSVERPDGSNFTLKIRSTKLEDSAMYFCARVMDSSGGEKLFFGSGTQLSVL.

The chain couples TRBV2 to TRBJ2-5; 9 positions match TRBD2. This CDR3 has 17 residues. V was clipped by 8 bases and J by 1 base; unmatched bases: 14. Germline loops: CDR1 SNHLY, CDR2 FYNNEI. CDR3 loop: CASLPRFLAGTQETQYF. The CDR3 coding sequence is TGTGCCAGCCTCCCCCGTTTTCTAGCGGGAACCCAAGAGACCCAGTACTTC.

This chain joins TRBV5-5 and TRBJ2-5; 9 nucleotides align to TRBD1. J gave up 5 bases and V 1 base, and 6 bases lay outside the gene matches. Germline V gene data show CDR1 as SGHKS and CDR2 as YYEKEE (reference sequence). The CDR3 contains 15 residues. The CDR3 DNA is TGTGCCAGCAGCTTGCCCGGGACAGGGTTCGAGACCCAGTACTTC. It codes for CASSLPGTGFETQYF.

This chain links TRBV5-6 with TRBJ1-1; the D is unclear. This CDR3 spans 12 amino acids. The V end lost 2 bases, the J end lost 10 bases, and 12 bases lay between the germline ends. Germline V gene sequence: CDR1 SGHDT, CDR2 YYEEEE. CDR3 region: CASSLNREGAFF. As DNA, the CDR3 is TGTGCCAGCAGCTTAAACCGGGAAGGAGCTTTCTTT. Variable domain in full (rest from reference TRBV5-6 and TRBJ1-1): DAGVTQSPTHLIKTRGQQVTLRCSPKSGHDTVSWYQQALGQGPQFIFQYYEEEERQRGNFPDRFSGHQFPNYSSELNVNALLLGDSALYLCASSLNREGAFFGQGTRLTVV.

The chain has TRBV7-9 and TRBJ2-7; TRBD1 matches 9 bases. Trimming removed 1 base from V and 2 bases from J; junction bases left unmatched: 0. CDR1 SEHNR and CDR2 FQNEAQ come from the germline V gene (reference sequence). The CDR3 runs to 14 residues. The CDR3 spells CASSLGQGAYEQYF. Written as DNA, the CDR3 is TGTGCCAGCAGCTTAGGACAGGGGGCCTACGAGCAGTACTTC.

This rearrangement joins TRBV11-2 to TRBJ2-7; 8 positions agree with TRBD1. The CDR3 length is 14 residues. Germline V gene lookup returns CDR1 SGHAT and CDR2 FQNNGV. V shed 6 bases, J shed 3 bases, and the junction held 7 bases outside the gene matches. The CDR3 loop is CASRFTGGHYEQYF. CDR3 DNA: TGTGCCAGCAGATTTACAGGGGGACACTACGAGCAGTACTTC.

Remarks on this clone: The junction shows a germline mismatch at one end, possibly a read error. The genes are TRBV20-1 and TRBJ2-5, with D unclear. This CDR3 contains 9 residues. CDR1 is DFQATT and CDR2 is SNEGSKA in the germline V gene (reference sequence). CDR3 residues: CSASVTADF. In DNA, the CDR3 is TGCAGTGCTAGCGTCACGGCGGACTTC.

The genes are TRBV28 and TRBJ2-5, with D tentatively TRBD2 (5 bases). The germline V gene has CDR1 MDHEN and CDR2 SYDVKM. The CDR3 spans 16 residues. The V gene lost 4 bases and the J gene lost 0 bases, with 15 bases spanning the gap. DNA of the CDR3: TGTGCCAGCAGTTCCGGGGTCCAGGAGTACCAAGAGACCCAGTACTTC. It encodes CASSSGVQEYQETQYF.

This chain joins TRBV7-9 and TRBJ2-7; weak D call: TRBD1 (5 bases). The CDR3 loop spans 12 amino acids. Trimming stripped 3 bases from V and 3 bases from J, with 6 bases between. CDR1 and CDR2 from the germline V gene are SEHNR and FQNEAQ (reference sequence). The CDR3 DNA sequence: TGTGCCAGCAGCTTCGACAGCTACGAGCAGTACTTC. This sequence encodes CASSFDSYEQYF.

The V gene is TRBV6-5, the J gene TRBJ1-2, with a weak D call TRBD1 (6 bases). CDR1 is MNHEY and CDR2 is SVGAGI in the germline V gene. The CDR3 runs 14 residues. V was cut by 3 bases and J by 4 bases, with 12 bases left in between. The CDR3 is CASSYQGSSYGYTF. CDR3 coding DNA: TGTGCCAGCAGTTATCAGGGGAGCAGCTATGGCTACACCTTC.

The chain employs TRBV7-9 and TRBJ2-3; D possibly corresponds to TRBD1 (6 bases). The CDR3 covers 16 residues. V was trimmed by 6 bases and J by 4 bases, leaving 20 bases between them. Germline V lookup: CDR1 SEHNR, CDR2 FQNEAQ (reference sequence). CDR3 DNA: TGTGCCAGCAGTTCCACCCAGGGGCACCGTCCAGATACGCAGTATTTT. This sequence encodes CASSSTQGHRPDTQYF.

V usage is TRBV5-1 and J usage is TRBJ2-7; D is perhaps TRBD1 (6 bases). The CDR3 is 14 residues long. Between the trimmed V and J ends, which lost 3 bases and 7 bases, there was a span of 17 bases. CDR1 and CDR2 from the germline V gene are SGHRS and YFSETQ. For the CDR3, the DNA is TGCGCCAGCAGCTCCAGGGGCGCGGGTTGGGAGCAGTACTTC. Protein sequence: CASSSRGAGWEQYF.

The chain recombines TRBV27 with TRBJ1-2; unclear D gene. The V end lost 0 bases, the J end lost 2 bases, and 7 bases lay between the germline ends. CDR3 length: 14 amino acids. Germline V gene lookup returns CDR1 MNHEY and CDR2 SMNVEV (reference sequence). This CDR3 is CASSLSRGNYGYTF. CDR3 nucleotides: TGTGCCAGCAGTTTATCGAGAGGGAACTATGGCTACACCTTC.

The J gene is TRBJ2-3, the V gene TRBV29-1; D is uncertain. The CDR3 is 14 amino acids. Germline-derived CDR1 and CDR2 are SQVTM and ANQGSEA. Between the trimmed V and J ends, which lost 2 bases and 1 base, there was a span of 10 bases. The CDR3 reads CSVELVVRTDTQYF. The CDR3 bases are TGCAGCGTTGAACTAGTAGTCCGCACAGATACGCAGTATTTT.

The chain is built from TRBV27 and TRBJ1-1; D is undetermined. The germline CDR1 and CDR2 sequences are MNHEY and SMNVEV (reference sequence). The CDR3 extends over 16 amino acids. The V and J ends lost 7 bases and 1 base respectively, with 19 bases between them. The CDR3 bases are TGTGCCAGCAAGATCGTCCCTCCCCCGGGGAACACTGAAGCTTTCTTT. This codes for CASKIVPPPGNTEAFF.